A single sample gave rise to the 27 T cell receptor beta chains below, sequenced in a study of T cell changes during pregnancy in multiple sclerosis. Generated by immunoSEQ multiplex PCR, the TCRdb table keeps only in-frame clones and is missing some. Altogether 60,000 to 75,000 clones are present, roughly 89% being singletons, with the ten largest covering roughly 2%. The source material was peripheral blood, sampled in the second trimester of pregnancy. These receptors came from a female donor with multiple sclerosis, enrolled in a pregnancy study.

This chain connects TRBV4-3 to TRBJ2-1; 8 nucleotides line up with TRBD2. Germline assignment: CDR1 LGHNA and CDR2 YSLEER. J lost 2 bases, V lost 1 base, and 4 bases had no gene match. CDR3 length equals 16 residues. CDR3 protein: CASSQAAGGPYNEQFF. The CDR3 DNA reads TGCGCCAGCAGCCAAGCGGCGGGGGGTCCCTACAATGAGCAGTTCTTC.

The chain uses TRBV5-1 and TRBJ2-7; possibly TRBD1 for D (5 bases). The CDR3 runs 11 residues. Germline V CDR1 and CDR2: SGHRS, YFSETQ. Trimming removed 3 bases from V and 5 bases from J, with 6 bases in between. The CDR3 region has the DNA TGCGCCAGCAGCTCAGGGAACGAGCAGTACTTC. It yields the protein CASSSGNEQYF.

CDR3 loop: CASSLKGAGYEQYF. The CDR3 DNA reads TGCGCCAGCAGCCTAAAGGGGGCTGGATACGAGCAGTACTTC. This chain connects TRBV5-1 to TRBJ2-7; TRBD1 matches 7 bases. CDR3 length: 14 amino acids. Germline V gene data show CDR1 as SGHRS and CDR2 as YFSETQ. The J segment lost 4 bases and the V segment lost 4 bases, leaving 8 bases of the junction unmatched.

The gene calls are TRBV29-1 and TRBJ2-1; a possible D gene is TRBD1 (6 bases). With 0 bases removed from V and 9 bases from J, the gap between germline ends came to 15 bases. From germline, CDR1 is SQVTM and CDR2 ANQGSEA. The CDR3 has 14 residues. CDR3: CSVEDPRGPTEQFF. CDR3 nucleotides: TGCAGCGTTGAAGATCCCAGGGGCCCCACTGAGCAGTTCTTC.

This clone showed up just once. V is TRBV9 and J is TRBJ2-1; the match to TRBD1 covers 7 bases. The CDR3 runs 15 residues. The V and J ends lost 4 bases and 5 bases, in that order; junction bases with no gene match: 9. Per germline, CDR1 SGDLS and CDR2 YYNGEE. This CDR3 is CASSLTGTANNEQFF. The CDR3 DNA sequence: TGTGCCAGCAGCCTTACCGGGACAGCGAACAATGAGCAGTTCTTC.

V and J are TRBV12-5 and TRBJ1-1; D gene uncertain. This CDR3 contains 15 residues. The germline gives CDR1 LGHNT, CDR2 FRNRAP. The V end was cut by 1 base, the J end by 2 bases, with 11 bases between. CDR3 bases: TGTGCTAGTGGTTTGGACGCCGGGTTCAACACTGAAGCTTTCTTT. This encodes CASGLDAGFNTEAFF.

The count of this clone is one. V and J are TRBV7-8 and TRBJ1-1; D might be TRBD1 (5 bases). The CDR3 runs to 14 residues. V lost 4 bases and J lost 6, with 15 bases in between. Germline V CDR1 and CDR2: SGHVS, FQNEAQ. DNA for the CDR3: TGTGCCAGCAGCTCAACCCCGGCAGGGTCTGAAGCTTTCTTT. Its translation is CASSSTPAGSEAFF.

This sequence joins TRBV5-4 and TRBJ1-4, with TRBD1 as a possible D gene (5 bases). V was pared by 4 bases and J by 0 bases, with 13 bases between. The germline CDR1 and CDR2 sequences are SGHNT and YYREEE (reference sequence). The CDR3 covers 16 residues. The chain's CDR3 is CASSPRDSSTNEKLFF. As DNA, the CDR3 is TGTGCCAGCAGCCCACGAGACAGTTCAACTAATGAAAAACTGTTTTTT.

This clone was detected once. The rearrangement uses TRBV9 and TRBJ2-7, with TRBD2 matching 8 bases. With 0 bases clipped from V and 2 bases from J, the junction kept 1 base outside the gene matches. The CDR3 has 14 amino acids. Germline CDR1 and CDR2: SGDLS and YYNGEE. The CDR3 is CASSVDGRAYEQYF. In nucleotides, the CDR3 is TGTGCCAGCAGCGTAGACGGGAGGGCCTACGAGCAGTACTTC.

The chain combines TRBV5-1 with TRBJ2-5, with D perhaps matching TRBD2 (5 bases). In germline, CDR1 is SGHRS, CDR2 YFSETQ. V lost 2 bases, J lost 2 bases, and 19 bases lay in between. The CDR3 is 17 residues long. CDR3: CASSFGGLGNRQETQYF. DNA for the CDR3: TGCGCCAGCAGCTTCGGAGGTTTGGGAAACAGACAAGAGACCCAGTACTTC.

The chain links TRBV7-8 to TRBJ1-4; D is perhaps TRBD1 (6 bases). CDR3 size: 17 residues. V was cut by 4 bases and J by 1 base, with 16 bases left in between. The V gene's germline CDR1 is SGHVS and CDR2 FQNEAQ. CDR3 nucleotide sequence: TGTGCCAGCAGCTGGGCCAGGGGAATAGGAACTAATGAAAAACTGTTTTTT. Translating it yields CASSWARGIGTNEKLFF.

On this clone: The germline gene is not matched at one end of the junction; a read error may be the cause. The chain recombines TRBV7-7 with TRBJ2-3; TRBD2 aligns across 8 bases. This CDR3 contains 16 residues. Per the germline V gene, CDR1 is SSHAT and CDR2 is FNYEAQ (reference sequence). CDR3 bases: TGTGCTAGCAGCTTAGGTCCTAGCGGGAGCACAGATACGCAGTATTTT. It specifies CASSLGPSGSTDTQYF.

The rearrangement uses TRBV5-8 and TRBJ1-5; tentatively, D is TRBD1 (6 bases). Germline CDR1 is SGHTS and CDR2 is YDEGEE. Trimming cost V 2 bases and J 3 bases, with 9 bases left between them. This CDR3 is built from 14 residues. In DNA form, the CDR3 reads TGTGCCAGCAGCTTACAGGGCCACAATCAGCCCCAGCATTTT. Translation gives CASSLQGHNQPQHF. Combining the CDR3 with reference TRBV5-8 and TRBJ1-5 gives the whole variable domain EAGVTQSPTHLIKTRGQQATLRCSPISGHTSVYWYQQALGLGLQFLLWYDEGEERNRGNFPPRFSGRQFPNYSSELNVNALELEDSALYLCASSLQGHNQPQHFGDGTRLSIL.

The chain joins TRBV13 to TRBJ1-2; the D is unclear. CDR3 length: 16 amino acids. Germline values: CDR1 PRHDT, CDR2 FYEKMQ (reference sequence). V gave up 3 bases and J gave up 2 bases, with 16 bases separating them. CDR3 sequence reads: CASSFWSLRRNYGYTF. CDR3 bases: TGTGCCAGCAGCTTCTGGTCTTTGAGGCGGAACTATGGCTACACCTTC. Together with reference TRBV13 and TRBJ1-2, the CDR3 gives the full variable domain: AAGVIQSPRHLIKEKRETATLKCYPIPRHDTVYWYQQGPGQDPQFLISFYEKMQSDKGSIPDRFSAQQFSDYHSELNMSSLELGDSALYFCASSFWSLRRNYGYTFGSGTRLTVV.

The V gene is TRBV5-1, the J gene TRBJ2-1; TRBD1 matches 8 bases. Germline V CDR1 and CDR2: SGHRS, YFSETQ. The V gene end was trimmed by 4 bases and the J gene end by 6 bases; junction bases not matched to a gene: 3. The CDR3 totals 13 residues. The CDR3 loop is CASSPGQGNEQFF. CDR3 DNA: TGCGCCAGCAGCCCCGGACAGGGCAATGAGCAGTTCTTC.

The chain has TRBV5-1 and TRBJ1-3; TRBD1 is a possible D gene (6 bases). Germline values: CDR1 SGHRS, CDR2 YFSETQ. This CDR3 contains 16 residues. Trimming took 1 base from V and 0 from J, leaving 11 bases between them. CDR3 amino acids: CASSLRATGSGNTIYF. The CDR3 nucleotides are TGCGCCAGCAGCTTGCGGGCGACAGGCTCTGGAAACACCATATATTTT. The full variable domain, its missing parts supplied by reference TRBV5-1 and TRBJ1-3, is KAGVTQTPRYLIKTRGQQVTLSCSPISGHRSVSWYQQTPGQGLQFLFEYFSETQRNKGNFPGRFSGRQFSNSRSEMNVSTLELGDSALYLCASSLRATGSGNTIYFGEGSWLTVV.

The chain carries TRBV5-6 and TRBJ1-1; D perhaps matches TRBD1 (5 bases). The V and J ends lost 0 bases and 6 bases respectively, with 18 bases between them. The length of the CDR3 is 16 residues. CDR1 is SGHDT and CDR2 is YYEEEE in the germline V gene. CDR3 in amino acids: CASSLVYSGRVPEAFF. The CDR3 DNA follows: TGTGCCAGCAGCTTGGTTTATTCGGGCAGGGTCCCTGAAGCTTTCTTT. Together with reference TRBV5-6 and TRBJ1-1, the CDR3 gives the full variable domain: DAGVTQSPTHLIKTRGQQVTLRCSPKSGHDTVSWYQQALGQGPQFIFQYYEEEERQRGNFPDRFSGHQFPNYSSELNVNALLLGDSALYLCASSLVYSGRVPEAFFGQGTRLTVV.

Written as DNA, the CDR3 is TGCGCCAGCAGGCGGCTAGCGGAATACAATGAGCAGTTCTTC. It yields the protein CASRRLAEYNEQFF. The chain employs TRBV5-1 and TRBJ2-1, with 7 bases matching TRBD2. Germline V gene lookup returns CDR1 SGHRS and CDR2 YFSETQ. V lost 5 bases and J lost 4; bases outside the gene matches: 6. The CDR3 runs to 14 residues.

V is TRBV30 and J is TRBJ2-3; D remains ambiguous. V was clipped by 1 base and J by 6 bases, with 5 bases between them. There are 11 residues in the CDR3. Germline V CDR1 and CDR2: GTSNPN, SVGIG (reference sequence). The chain's CDR3 is CAWSALDTQYF. CDR3 in DNA: TGTGCCTGGAGTGCCTTGGATACGCAGTATTTT.

This chain links TRBV19 with TRBJ1-5; 8 nucleotides agree with TRBD1. V lost 5 bases and J lost 0; bases outside the gene matches: 15. The CDR3 consists of 19 residues. Germline lookup yields CDR1 LNHDA and CDR2 SQIVND (reference sequence). CDR3 sequence (DNA): TGTGCCAGTAGTCCGGCGAGGACAGGGTGGATGATTAGCAATCAGCCCCAGCATTTT. Amino acid sequence: CASSPARTGWMISNQPQHF.

This clone has only one observation. This rearrangement joins TRBV28 to TRBJ1-2; D is unclear. Germline-derived CDR1 and CDR2 are MDHEN and SYDVKM. The CDR3 covers 15 residues. V shed 5 bases and J shed 0 bases, with 13 bases lying between them. The CDR3 nucleotides read TGTGCCAGCAGTCTGCCGACACGCACTAACTATGGCTACACCTTC. It specifies CASSLPTRTNYGYTF.

V is TRBV6-5 and J is TRBJ1-4, with 7 bases lining up with TRBD1. Germline V gene lookup returns CDR1 MNHEY and CDR2 SVGAGI. The CDR3 contains 15 residues. V trimming: 2 bases; J trimming: 8 bases; junction bases outside the gene matches: 8. The CDR3 sequence is CASSYRGQREEKLFF. Written as DNA, the CDR3 is TGTGCCAGCAGTTACCGGGGACAGAGGGAAGAAAAACTGTTTTTT.

Concerning this clone itself: The sample has other DNA sequences that encode this CDR3 too. This sequence joins TRBV4-2 and TRBJ2-3, with D perhaps matching TRBD2 (6 bases). The CDR3 runs 17 residues. CDR1 is LGHNA, CDR2 YNFKEQ, per germline. Trimming took off 0 bases at V and 6 bases at J, with 19 bases between the two ends. The DNA of the CDR3 is TGTGCCAGCAGCCAAGATGGCGACGGGAGTGAGCGGGATACGCAGTATTTT. Protein product: CASSQDGDGSERDTQYF.

The chain recombines TRBV7-9 with TRBJ2-7; D not certain. The germline CDR1 and CDR2 sequences are SEHNR and FQNEAQ (reference sequence). This CDR3 has 13 amino acids. V lost 2 bases, J lost 0 bases, and 5 bases lay in between. In DNA form, the CDR3 reads TGTGCCAGCAGCTTACAGGCCTCCTACGAGCAGTACTTC. Amino acid sequence: CASSLQASYEQYF.

This chain joins TRBV6-1 and TRBJ2-3, with D possibly matching TRBD1 (5 bases). The CDR3 consists of 14 residues. From germline, CDR1 is MNHNS and CDR2 SASEGT. V was shortened by 4 bases and J by 6 bases, with 14 bases between the two germline ends. As DNA, the CDR3 is TGTGCCAGCAGTGTCTACAGGAAGGGGGATACGCAGTATTTT. It specifies CASSVYRKGDTQYF.

This clone has a single count. The chain combines TRBV7-9 with TRBJ2-7; tentatively, D is TRBD1 (5 bases). V dropped 1 base and J dropped 11 bases, with 12 bases sitting between them. Looked up from germline, CDR1 is SEHNR and CDR2 is FQNEAQ (reference sequence). This CDR3 spans 12 amino acids. CDR3 residues: CASSLEQTAKYF. The DNA for the CDR3 is TGTGCCAGCAGCTTAGAACAGACAGCAAAGTACTTC.

The V gene is TRBV28, the J gene TRBJ2-1; weak D call: TRBD2 (5 bases). CDR3 length equals 15 residues. CDR1 and CDR2 (germline): MDHEN, SYDVKM. The germline V and J ends were trimmed by 5 bases and 8 bases, with 19 bases remaining between them. The CDR3, as DNA: TGTGCCAGCAGTCCAGTCCAGGAGGCGATAGATGAGCAGTTCTTC. It is translated as CASSPVQEAIDEQFF.